A single sample gave rise to the 8 T cell receptor beta chains below, sequenced in a study of low-dose radiotherapy and immunotherapy resistance in tumors. TRAV- and TRBV-specific primers, spanning alpha and beta chains, primed first-strand cDNA. TCRs were put through 20 PCR cycles of amplification with Phusion. A constant-region primer and the V-primer adapter served as the primer pair. TCRdb re-derived calls from the reads in MiXCR, one entry per CDR3 protein. Of 7,500 to 9,000 distinct CDR3 sequences in the sample, 69% are singletons; the top ten hold around 6.5%. Receptors were obtained from a human donor with advanced metastatic prostate, ovarian, gallbladder or colorectal cancer (not recorded which). This table probably holds off-target reads from a library built for another chain.

Only a few counts were recorded for this clonotype. The chain joins TRBV29-1 to TRBJ2-3; the match to TRBD1 covers 7 bases. V trimming: 4 bases; J trimming: 0 bases; junction bases outside the gene matches: 7. Per germline, CDR1 SQVTM and CDR2 ANQGSEA. The CDR3 consists of 15 residues. Here the CDR3 reads CSVVGTVSSTDTQYF. CDR3 DNA: TGCAGCGTTGTTGGGACAGTCTCTAGCACAGATACGCAGTATTTT.

This clonotype occurred a few times. The chain has TRBV3-1 and TRBJ2-1; D not certain. Trimming removed 1 base at V and 9 bases at J, with 7 bases between. CDR1 and CDR2 (germline): LGHDT, YNNKEL (reference sequence). The length of the CDR3 is 12 residues. The DNA of the CDR3 is TGTGCCAGCAGCCAAGGGTCGGTTGAGCAGTTCTTC. The encoded protein is CASSQGSVEQFF.

The V gene is TRBV6-8, the J gene TRBJ1-4, with a possible D match to TRBD1 (6 bases). The CDR3 runs 14 residues. Germline V gene lookup returns CDR1 MNHGY and CDR2 SAAAGT. The ends were cut back, 5 bases at V and 2 bases at J, with 9 bases in the middle. The DNA for the CDR3 is TGTGCCAGCAGTCTAGGGGGGACTAATGAAAAACTGTTTTTT. Encoded protein: CASSLGGTNEKLFF.

V usage is TRBV5-1 and J usage is TRBJ1-4; D is unresolved. Trimming removed 4 bases from V and 7 bases from J, with 11 bases in between. The CDR3 is 13 residues long. CDR1 is SGHRS and CDR2 is YFSETQ in the germline V gene. The CDR3 protein is CASSRTYLEKLFF. The CDR3 DNA reads TGCGCCAGCAGCAGGACCTACCTTGAAAAACTGTTTTTT.

The chain links TRBV20-1 to TRBJ2-3, with TRBD2 matching over 7 bases. CDR1 is DFQATT and CDR2 is SNEGSKA in the germline V gene (reference sequence). This CDR3 is 18 amino acids long. V shed 0 bases and J 5 bases; nucleotides not matched to a gene: 17. In nucleotides, the CDR3 is TGCAGTGCTAGAGATCGCGGCGGGACCCTTGGGGGGGGAGATACGCAGTATTTT. This gives the protein CSARDRGGTLGGGDTQYF.

V gene TRBV6-5 combines with J gene TRBJ2-2; tentative D call: TRBD2 (5 bases). The CDR3 covers 14 residues. V was clipped by 8 bases and J by 5 bases, with 15 bases between them. The germline V gene has CDR1 MNHEY and CDR2 SVGAGI. CDR3 bases: TGTGCCAGCGGGAGAGAGACAACTACCGGGGAGCTGTTTTTT. This sequence encodes CASGRETTTGELFF.

V usage is TRBV2 and J usage is TRBJ2-3, with 9 bases that match TRBD1. The trim removed 1 base at V and 5 bases at J, leaving 4 bases unmatched. Germline loops: CDR1 SNHLY, CDR2 FYNNEI. The CDR3 loop spans 15 amino acids. Written as DNA, the CDR3 is TGTGCCAGCAGTGAAGTCCGACAGGGGGAAGATACGCAGTATTTT. It translates to CASSEVRQGEDTQYF. The entire variable domain, with the rest obtained from reference TRBV2 and TRBJ2-3, is as follows: EPEVTQTPSHQVTQMGQEVILRCVPISNHLYFYWYRQILGQKVEFLVSFYNNEISEKSEIFDDQFSVERPDGSNFTLKIRSTKLEDSAMYFCASSEVRQGEDTQYFGPGTRLTVL.

The V and J genes are TRBV30 and TRBJ1-2; TRBD1 agrees at 8 bases. V was pared by 2 bases and J by 4 bases, with 6 bases of the junction left unmatched. This CDR3 has 14 residues. Germline V lookup: CDR1 GTSNPN, CDR2 SVGIG (reference sequence). The CDR3 region is CAWSTPGGFYGYTF. The CDR3 nucleotides are TGTGCCTGGAGTACTCCAGGGGGCTTCTATGGCTACACCTTC.